The source of this T cell receptor (beta chain) is a study of shared clonotypes between healthy human individuals (dated by TCRdb to 2020 to 2022). Concerning the study at large: A few men and a couple of women, aged 18 to 49 years, made up the cohort. For each donor, CD4 naive and CD4 memory were each run on three plates, CD8 naive on two plates, and CD8 memory on one plate. The study deeply sequenced blood TCR repertoires of about 5 healthy adults to estimate repertoire size and the extent of clonotype sharing between individuals. Different laboratories and diverse techniques were used to prepare libraries and sequence TCR repertoires, to increase sequencing depth and limit assay-specific biases. Leukapheresis yielded between about 0.94 and 8.9 billion PBMCs per donor. Points the paper makes about the study in general: Higher generation probabilities were observed for clonotypes shared by all four sorted-subset donors than for non-shared clonotypes. Across a few donors, about 5% of naive CD4, roughly 3.4% of naive CD8, roughly 2.2% of memory CD4, and approximately 0.4% of memory CD8 clonotypes were shared. Incomplete sequencing was indicated by rarefaction of sorted-subset datasets, despite the large sequencing depth. Sampling was restricted to blood, and TCR repertoires in tissue are likely to differ from TCR repertoires in blood. Because the study included only a small number of donors, the genetic and exposure-history diversity represented was limited. Estimated clonotype richness was generally larger for naive than for memory subsets. Pairwise subsampling led to the expectation that sequencing depth would affect the degree of clonotype sharing among donors.

Donors were healthy HIV-negative adults with no recently reported acute infections or vaccinations. Every donor was a Caucasian adult living in Nashville, Tennessee, USA. CD4+ T cells were enriched by magnetic negative selection; naive cells were then positively selected on CD45RA, and the negative fraction formed the memory subset. After blood collection by leukapheresis, PBMCs were isolated using Ficoll-Histopaque density gradient centrifugation and then cryopreserved in the vapor phase of liquid nitrogen. Purity and quantity of every magnetically sorted T cell population were checked by analytical flow cytometry. Genomic DNA was isolated from each sorted fraction and quantified by UV absorbance on a Nanodrop 2000c. Using the deep immunoSEQ assay, multiplex PCR amplified TCR CDR3 regions from genomic DNA. Extracted genomic DNA from each cell subset was spread evenly across all wells of several immunoSEQ 96-well plates, with each plate serving as a replicate. For sorted subsets, 150 to 250 ng of genomic DNA, equivalent to 25,000 to 35,000 T cell genomes, went into each replicate PCR. Purified libraries were measured with a Qubit 3.0 fluorometer, size-checked on a Bioanalyzer 2100, and measured again with the KAPA Library Quantification kit. Every immunoSEQ 96-well plate was sequenced on a separate single-read 150-cycle Illumina NextSeq 550 flow cell. Per the source publication's procedure: Because the immunoSEQ output held only junctional sequences and lacked quality scores, the filtering could not match the filtering applied to full-length reads. Sequences were annotated with PyIR, a Python wrapper for IgBLAST v1.9, using IMGT germline references to assign V/J genes and CDR3. Any read was removed if the V/J assignment was weak (E-value above 1e-6), the CDR3 was missing, or the read contained stop codons, out-of-frame junctions, or ambiguous translated residues. V3J clonotypes were defined as sequences sharing an identical inferred V gene, J gene, and CDR3 amino acid sequence. To compute the percentage overlap between repertoires, the number of shared unique clonotypes was divided by the size of the smaller repertoire. Three approaches were used to assess repertoire richness: RTK rarefaction, the Chao1 estimator, and Recon v2.1 estimates of unobserved clonotypes. OLGA was used to compute generation probabilities for all TCRbeta clonotypes that the gDNA method yielded from a handful of donors. TCRdb's version of the immuneACCESS table is confined to in-frame rearrangements and falls short of the full clone set. An unresolved V gene accounts for under half of the shortfall where checked; the remainder is of unknown origin. That table supplies the V and J calls and clone size; D and trimming were determined from the DNA. Present in this sample are fewer than 1.8 million clones, 98% to 99% of which were seen just once. The top ten hold about 0.4% of the sample.

Turning to this clone: Its antigen is still unknown. No much larger clone exists at a distance of one base, and base qualities are not known.

Including cysteine and phenylalanine, the CDR3 has 12 amino acids. This entry keeps only the CDR3 DNA: 36 bases, framed from base 1. The germline V gene (reference sequence) provides CDR1 LNHDA and CDR2 SQIVND. The germline ends are 12 bases apart after V is trimmed by 3 bases and J by 12 bases. This TCR was sampled from a young man in good health. The specimen sequenced was naive CD4+ T cells sorted from blood. The label giving this sample's cell subset or site can be read as: CD45RA+ positively selected. This chain is built from TRBV19 and TRBJ2-1; TRBD1 is a weak D gene call, 5 bases matching. The DNA reads as follows: TGTGCCAGTAGTATTAGGGGCAGGGCGCAGTTCTTC. The translation is CASSIRGRAQFF.